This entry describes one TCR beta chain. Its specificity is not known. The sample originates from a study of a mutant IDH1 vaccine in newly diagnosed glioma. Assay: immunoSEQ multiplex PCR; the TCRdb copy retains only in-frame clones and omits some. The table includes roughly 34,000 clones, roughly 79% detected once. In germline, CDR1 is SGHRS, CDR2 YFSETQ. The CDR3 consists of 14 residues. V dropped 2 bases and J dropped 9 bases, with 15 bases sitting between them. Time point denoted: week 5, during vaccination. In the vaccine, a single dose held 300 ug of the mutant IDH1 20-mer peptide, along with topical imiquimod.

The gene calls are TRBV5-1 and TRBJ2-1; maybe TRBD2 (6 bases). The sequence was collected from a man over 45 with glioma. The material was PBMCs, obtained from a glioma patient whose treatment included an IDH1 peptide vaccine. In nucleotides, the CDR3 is TGCGCCAGCAGCTTAACCTATGGGGGGACTGAGCAGTTCTTC. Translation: CASSLTYGGTEQFF.